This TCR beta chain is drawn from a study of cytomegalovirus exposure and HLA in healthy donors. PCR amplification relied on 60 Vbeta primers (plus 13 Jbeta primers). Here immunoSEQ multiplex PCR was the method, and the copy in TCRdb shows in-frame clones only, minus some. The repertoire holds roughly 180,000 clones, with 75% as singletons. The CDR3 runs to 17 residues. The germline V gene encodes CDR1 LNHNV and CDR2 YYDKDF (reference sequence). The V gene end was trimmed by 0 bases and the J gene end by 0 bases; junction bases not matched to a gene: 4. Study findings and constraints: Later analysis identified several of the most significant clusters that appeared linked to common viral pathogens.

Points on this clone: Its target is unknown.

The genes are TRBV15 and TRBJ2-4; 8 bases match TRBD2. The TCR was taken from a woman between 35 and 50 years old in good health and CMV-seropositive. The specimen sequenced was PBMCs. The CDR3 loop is CATSRDYSGGAKNIQYF. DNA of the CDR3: TGTGCCACCAGCAGAGATTACAGCGGGGGAGCCAAAAACATTCAGTACTTC.